This T cell receptor (beta chain) was found in a study of blood T cell repertoires in COVID-19. Study overall: COVID-19 samples, acute and convalescent, were from the United States, Italy and Spain. Nucleic acid was either cDNA or gDNA, and it came from T cells, B-cell-depleted T cells, or PBMCs.

Germline values: CDR1 MDHEN, CDR2 SYDVKM. Trimming removed 7 bases at V and 6 bases at J, with 15 bases between. There are 13 residues in the CDR3. Per the original data handling: Amplified reference gene primers provided the basis for estimating nucleated cell counts. Method: immunoSEQ multiplex PCR; TCRdb's copy keeps in-frame clones and lacks some. V, J and clone size are those of that table, while D and trimming were read from the DNA. This sample has 200,000 or so clones; around 89% occur once, and the top ten carry over 1.5%. The chain couples TRBV28 to TRBJ1-1; no firm D call. The receptor comes from a man in his 70s with acute or convalescent COVID-19. Sample: peripheral blood. In DNA form, the CDR3 reads TGTGCCAGCACCAAAGGACTGCTCCCTGAAGCTTTCTTT. This gives the protein CASTKGLLPEAFF.